This entry describes one T cell receptor beta chain. Its antigen is unidentified. The method was immunoSEQ multiplex PCR; TCRdb's version includes in-frame clones alone and lacks a portion of them. The sample shows around 90,000 clones, roughly 91% of them seen only once. This sample was taken from a study of OX40 agonist ivuxolimab in advanced cancers. Study outcomes and limitations: CD8+ T cells (on average) carried more expanded clones than CD4+ T cells.

The J segment lost 1 base and the V segment lost 1 base, leaving 2 bases of the junction unmatched. The V gene's germline CDR1 is MNHEY and CDR2 SMNVEV (reference sequence). This CDR3 is 15 amino acids long. The sequence derives from an adult with an advanced solid tumor such as melanoma, head and neck, liver or kidney cancer. The chain is built from TRBV27 and TRBJ2-3, with TRBD2 matching 7 bases. Sequences were derived from CD4+ or CD8+ T cells sorted from blood, sampled in a trial of the OX40 agonist ivuxolimab. CDR3 nucleotide sequence: TGTGCCAGCAGTTTATGGGGGGGTGGCACAGATACGCAGTATTTT. Amino acid sequence: CASSLWGGGTDTQYF.